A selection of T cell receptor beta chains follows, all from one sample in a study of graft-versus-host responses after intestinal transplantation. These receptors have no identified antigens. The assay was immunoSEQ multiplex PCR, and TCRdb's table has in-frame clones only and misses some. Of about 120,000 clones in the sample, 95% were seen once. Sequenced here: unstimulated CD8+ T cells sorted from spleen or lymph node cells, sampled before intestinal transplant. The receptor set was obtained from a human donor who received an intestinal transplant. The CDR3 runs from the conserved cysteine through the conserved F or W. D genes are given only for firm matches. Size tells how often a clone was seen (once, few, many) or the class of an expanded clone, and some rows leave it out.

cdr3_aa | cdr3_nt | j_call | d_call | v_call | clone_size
CASTLTTGAVLGETQYF | TGTGCCAGCACTCTAACGACGGGGGCGGTGTTAGGAGAGACCCAGTACTTC | TRBJ2-5 | - | TRBV28 | -
CASSPGQGYNEQFF | TGTGCCAGCAGCCCGGGACAGGGCTACAATGAGCAGTTCTTC | TRBJ2-1 | TRBD1 | TRBV6-1 | -
CSVEEAGVDNEQFF | TGCAGCGTTGAAGAGGCGGGAGTGGACAATGAGCAGTTCTTC | TRBJ2-1 | TRBD2 | TRBV29-1 | -
CASSLTGLVGPEQFF | TGTGCCAGCAGCTTGACGGGACTAGTTGGTCCTGAGCAGTTCTTC | TRBJ2-1 | TRBD2 | TRBV7-9 | -
CASSIDVGSGYGQYF | TGTGCCAGCTCGATTGATGTAGGGTCGGGTTACGGGCAGTACTTC | TRBJ2-7 | - | TRBV7-2 | -
CASSFGSYSYEQYF | TGTGCCAGCAGCTTTGGGAGCTACTCCTACGAGCAGTACTTC | TRBJ2-7 | - | TRBV7-8 | -
CASSFLADPGHEAFF | TGTGCCAGCAGTTTCCTAGCCGACCCGGGACACGAAGCTTTCTTT | TRBJ1-1 | - | TRBV28 | -
CASSSPGQPQSEAFF | TGTGCCAGCAGCTCCCCGGGACAGCCCCAAAGTGAAGCTTTCTTT | TRBJ1-1 | TRBD1 | TRBV13 | -
CASSLSGGGNTEAFF | TGTGCCAGCAGCCTCTCGGGGGGGGGAAACACTGAAGCTTTCTTT | TRBJ1-1 | - | TRBV28 | -
CASSRGPGETQYF | TGTGCCAGCTCGCGGGGGCCAGGCGAGACCCAGTACTTC | TRBJ2-5 | - | TRBV27 | -
CASSQDMGHPNQPQHF | TGCGCCAGCAGCCAAGATATGGGACACCCCAATCAGCCCCAGCATTTT | TRBJ1-5 | - | TRBV4-3 | -
CASVPGLSSYEQYF | TGTGCCAGCGTACCGGGACTGAGCTCCTACGAGCAGTACTTC | TRBJ2-7 | - | TRBV7-8 | -
CASSFKGGEIYERSVNTEAFF | TGTGCCAGCAGTTTCAAAGGGGGCGAGATCTACGAGAGATCCGTGAACACTGAAGCTTTCTTT | TRBJ1-1 | TRBD1 | TRBV27 | -
CASSIGPGQGTGEQYF | TGCGCCAGCAGCATAGGACCGGGACAGGGGACCGGCGAGCAGTACTTC | TRBJ2-7 | TRBD1 | TRBV5-1 | few
CASSGLAGPFYEQYF | TGTGCCAGCAGTGGACTAGCGGGCCCCTTCTACGAGCAGTACTTC | TRBJ2-7 | TRBD2 | TRBV6-1 | -
CASSNGRDEQYF | TGTGCCAGTAGTAACGGGAGGGATGAGCAGTACTTC | TRBJ2-7 | TRBD2 | TRBV19 | -
CASSLPSGHYTQYF | TGCGCCAGCAGCTTGCCTAGCGGGCATTATACGCAGTATTTT | TRBJ2-3 | TRBD2 | TRBV5-1 | once
CASSPRGGRNNEQFF | TGCGCCAGCAGTCCTCGCGGGGGGAGAAACAATGAGCAGTTCTTC | TRBJ2-1 | TRBD2 | TRBV23-1 | -
CASRQGFVSEAFF | TGTGCCAGCCGTCAGGGTTTTGTTTCTGAAGCTTTCTTT | TRBJ1-1 | - | TRBV27 | -
CASSPGAPETQYF | TGTGCCAGTAGTCCGGGGGCCCCGGAGACCCAGTACTTC | TRBJ2-5 | - | TRBV19 | -
CASSATSRDTGELFF | TGTGCCAGCAGCGCGACTAGCCGGGACACCGGGGAGCTGTTTTTT | TRBJ2-2 | TRBD2 | TRBV9 | -
CASSTSGNPYEQYF | TGTGCCAGCAGCACCTCAGGGAACCCCTACGAGCAGTACTTC | TRBJ2-7 | - | TRBV27 | once
CASRLGTTLPDTQYF | TGTGCCAGCAGGCTCGGGACTACGTTGCCAGATACGCAGTATTTT | TRBJ2-3 | TRBD2 | TRBV6-5 | -
CASSFSLAVNNEQFF | TGTGCCAGCAGTTTTAGCCTAGCGGTTAACAATGAGCAGTTCTTC | TRBJ2-1 | TRBD2 | TRBV28 | -
CASSPPQGTVREQYF | TGTGCCAGCAGCCCGCCCCAGGGGACGGTAAGGGAGCAGTACTTC | TRBJ2-7 | - | TRBV7-9 | -
CASSLPGPSGEQYF | TGTGCCAGCAGCTTACCGGGACCGTCGGGGGAGCAGTACTTC | TRBJ2-7 | - | TRBV7-9 | few
CASSFGQGVLYEQYF | TGTGCCAGCAGTTTCGGACAGGGGGTTCTCTACGAGCAGTACTTC | TRBJ2-7 | TRBD1 | TRBV27 | -
CASSVDGGRPGNTIYF | TGTGCCAGCAGCGTAGATGGGGGTAGGCCTGGAAACACCATATATTTT | TRBJ1-3 | - | TRBV9 | -
CASSFPLTGETQYF | TGTGCCAGCAGTTTCCCCCTAACTGGAGAGACCCAGTACTTC | TRBJ2-5 | - | TRBV28 | -
CASSPNPTLPVVPYEQYF | TGTGCCAGCAGCCCTAACCCGACACTTCCGGTTGTTCCCTACGAGCAGTACTTC | TRBJ2-7 | - | TRBV7-9 | -
CASSYTENTEAFF | TGCGCCAGCAGTTACACAGAGAACACTGAAGCTTTCTTT | TRBJ1-1 | - | TRBV10-1 | -
CASSLGSGAYTQYF | TGTGCCAGCAGTTTGGGATCGGGTGCATATACGCAGTATTTT | TRBJ2-3 | - | TRBV28 | -
CASSLGLAGDEQFF | TGTGCCAGCAGCCTCGGACTAGCAGGCGATGAGCAGTTCTTC | TRBJ2-1 | TRBD2 | TRBV27 | -
CASSSDRGLTDTQYF | TGTGCCAGCAGCTCTGACAGGGGGCTCACAGATACGCAGTATTTT | TRBJ2-3 | TRBD1 | TRBV27 | -
CASSPRDAYNEQFF | TGTGCCAGCAGCCCTCGGGACGCCTACAATGAGCAGTTCTTC | TRBJ2-1 | - | TRBV13 | -
CASTPGWDVTDTQYF | TGTGCCAGTACCCCGGGGTGGGACGTCACAGATACGCAGTATTTT | TRBJ2-3 | - | TRBV19 | -
CASSTGPLPNYGYTF | TGTGCCAGCAGTACCGGACCGCTCCCTAACTATGGCTACACCTTC | TRBJ1-2 | - | TRBV6-5 | -
CASSSTPNQPQHF | TGTGCCAGCAGCTCTACTCCCAATCAGCCCCAGCATTTT | TRBJ1-5 | - | TRBV11-1 | -
CASSKTSGRAGETQYF | TGTGCCAGCAGCAAGACTAGCGGGAGGGCCGGAGAGACCCAGTACTTC | TRBJ2-5 | TRBD2 | TRBV7-3 | -
CAVGSSYNEQFF | TGTGCGGTGGGTTCTAGCTACAATGAGCAGTTCTTC | TRBJ2-1 | - | TRBV19 | -
CAWSLAADHPSYEQYF | TGTGCCTGGAGTCTGGCTGCGGACCACCCCTCCTACGAGCAGTACTTC | TRBJ2-7 | - | TRBV30 | -